This section outlines one T cell receptor beta chain sequence together with its context. Its antigen remains unidentified. The CDR3 loop spans 18 amino acids. CDR1 and CDR2 from the germline V gene are LNHDA and SQIVND (reference sequence). V shed 1 base, J shed 10 bases, and the junction held 14 bases outside the gene matches. This sample is part of a study of T cell responses to AZD1222 COVID-19 vaccine. General observations from the study: Vaccine-associated CD4 TCRs ranged over spike, dominating at 160-218 and 743-854. No repertoire was sampled before or during the peak T cell response, only after it. Targeting of unmutated variant regions was reportedly seen in nearly half of spike-specific TCRs.

Data came from immunoSEQ multiplex PCR; TCRdb stores just in-frame clones and leaves some out. The sample holds about 130,000 clones, about 94% seen once. Here the sequenced sample was peripheral blood, taken on day 0 of AZD1222 vaccination. The receptor was isolated from an adult in good health. V is TRBV19 and J is TRBJ2-1; the match to TRBD2 covers 12 bases. The CDR3 sequence is CASSIAAASGGGTAEQFF. The CDR3 DNA is TGTGCCAGTAGTATAGCGGCGGCTAGCGGGGGGGGTACGGCCGAGCAGTTCTTC.